A selection of T cell receptor beta chains follows, all from one sample in a study of blood T cell repertoires in COVID-19. Generated by immunoSEQ multiplex PCR, the TCRdb table keeps only in-frame clones and is missing some. The repertoire holds 95,000 to 150,000 clones, with 78% as singletons. Source material: peripheral blood. The receptors derive from an older man with acute or convalescent COVID-19. CDR3s include the opening cysteine and the closing phenylalanine or tryptophan. A D gene is named only where the DNA matches it firmly.

j_call v_call d_call cdr3_aa cdr3_nt
TRBJ2-1 TRBV5-6 NA CASSLFSLYNEQFF TGTGCCAGCAGCCTATTCTCCCTATACAATGAGCAGTTCTTC
TRBJ2-4 TRBV6-2/TRBV6-3 NA CASSSQGRGKNIQYF TGTGCCAGCAGTTCACAGGGCAGGGGCAAAAACATTCAGTACTTC
TRBJ2-2 TRBV25-1 TRBD1 CASSRTGDTGELFF TGTGCCAGCAGTAGGACAGGGGACACCGGGGAGCTGTTTTTT
TRBJ1-5 TRBV7-9 NA CASSLALSDAMDYQPQHF TGTGCCAGCAGCTTAGCATTGTCAGACGCAATGGACTATCAGCCCCAGCATTTT
TRBJ2-3 TRBV7-3 TRBD1 CASSHPTGGAGTDTQYF TGTGCCAGCAGCCACCCGACAGGGGGCGCCGGCACAGATACGCAGTATTTT
TRBJ2-1 TRBV19 NA CASSIEPRLEQFF TGTGCCAGTAGTATAGAACCGAGATTGGAGCAGTTCTTC
TRBJ2-7 TRBV3-1/TRBV3-2 TRBD2 CASSQTSGGPYEQYF TGTGCCAGCAGCCAAACTAGCGGGGGTCCCTACGAGCAGTACTTC
TRBJ2-4 TRBV19 NA CASSINRAQHPKNIQYF TGTGCCAGTAGTATAAACAGGGCCCAACACCCCAAAAACATTCAGTACTTC
TRBJ1-2 TRBV30 TRBD1 CAWKDRGISGYTF TGTGCCTGGAAGGACAGGGGAATTAGCGGCTACACCTTC
TRBJ1-6 TRBV3-1/TRBV3-2 NA CASSQVGRDSPLHF TGTGCCAGCAGCCAAGTGGGGAGAGATTCACCCCTCCACTTT